These 23 T cell receptor beta chains share one sample of origin, sequenced in a study of OX40 agonist ivuxolimab in advanced cancers. Clones were sequenced by immunoSEQ multiplex PCR, and TCRdb holds only the in-frame ones, with some missing. This sample has tens of thousands of clones, with around 80% found just once. The starting material was CD4+ or CD8+ T cells sorted from blood, obtained in a trial of the OX40 agonist ivuxolimab. Source of these receptors: an adult with an advanced solid tumor such as melanoma, head and neck, liver or kidney cancer.

The V call is TRBV5-4, the J call TRBJ2-1; D gene ambiguous. V lost 0 bases and J lost 5, with 3 bases in between. The V gene's germline CDR1 is SGHNT and CDR2 YYREEE (reference sequence). The CDR3 is 12 amino acids. As DNA, the CDR3 is TGTGCCAGCAGCTTGGTAGACAATGAGCAGTTCTTC. This gives the protein CASSLVDNEQFF.

The chain has TRBV5-4 and TRBJ1-1; unclear D gene. Trimming removed 2 bases from V and 1 base from J, with 9 bases in between. Germline CDR1 reads SGHNT; CDR2 reads YYREEE (reference sequence). This CDR3 region has 14 residues. The CDR3 loop is CASSFRAGNTEAFF. The CDR3 DNA reads TGTGCCAGCAGCTTTAGGGCAGGGAACACTGAAGCTTTCTTT.

CDR3 protein: CASSGRAANTGELFF. The CDR3 region has the DNA TGTGCCAGTAGCGGGAGGGCAGCGAACACCGGGGAGCTGTTTTTT. The chain has TRBV19 and TRBJ2-2; TRBD2 matches 8 bases. Trimming took 6 bases from V and 0 from J; bases not matched to a gene: 3. CDR1 is LNHDA and CDR2 is SQIVND in the germline V gene (reference sequence). The length of the CDR3 is 15 residues.

The chain is built from TRBV6-4 and TRBJ1-2; D gene ambiguous. Germline assignment: CDR1 MRHNA and CDR2 SNTAGT. The CDR3 has 11 amino acids. Trimming took off 4 bases at V and 7 bases at J, with 7 bases between the two ends. CDR3 DNA sequence: TGTGCCAGCAGTGGAGGAGGTGGCTACACCTTC. Translating gives CASSGGGGYTF.

J is TRBJ1-5 and V is TRBV11-1; no clear D. The CDR3 has 15 amino acids. V shed 5 bases and J shed 1 base, with 12 bases lying between them. Germline CDR1 and CDR2: SGHAT and FQDESV (reference sequence). CDR3 nucleotides: TGTGCCAGCAGCCGTGGACCGGCGAGCAATCAGCCCCAGCATTTT. Translated: CASSRGPASNQPQHF.

The chain recombines TRBV7-2 with TRBJ1-1; 7 bases agree with TRBD1. This CDR3 comprises 15 residues. Germline V gives CDR1 SGHTA, CDR2 FQGNSA. V gave up 5 bases and J gave up 2 bases; unmatched junction bases: 8. CDR3 sequence: CASSKTGTANTEAFF. The DNA of the CDR3 is TGTGCCAGCAGCAAGACCGGGACAGCCAACACTGAAGCTTTCTTT.

CDR3 nucleotides: TGTGCCAGCTCACCTTCGGCAGAAGTACGGTACGAGCAGTACTTC. Translated: CASSPSAEVRYEQYF. The chain couples TRBV18 to TRBJ2-7; D unresolved. Germline CDR1 KGHSH, CDR2 LQKENI. V was cut by 3 bases and J by 4 bases, with 16 bases left in between. The CDR3 is 15 residues long.

CDR3 DNA: TGTGCCAGCAGCTTGGCCCGCAGGGACAATGGCTACACCTTC. Its translation is CASSLARRDNGYTF. The genes are TRBV5-6 and TRBJ1-2; tentative D call: TRBD1 (6 bases). V shed 0 bases and J shed 6 bases, with 12 bases lying between them. CDR1 and CDR2 from the germline V gene are SGHDT and YYEEEE. The CDR3 totals 14 residues. Looking up the rest from reference TRBV5-6 and TRBJ1-2 gives the full variable domain: DAGVTQSPTHLIKTRGQQVTLRCSPKSGHDTVSWYQQALGQGPQFIFQYYEEEERQRGNFPDRFSGHQFPNYSSELNVNALLLGDSALYLCASSLARRDNGYTFGSGTRLTVV.

V and J are TRBV29-1 and TRBJ2-3; D tentatively reads TRBD1 or TRBD2 (6 bases each). This CDR3 is 14 amino acids long. V was trimmed by 4 bases and J by 4 bases, leaving 15 bases between them. Germline CDR1 and CDR2: SQVTM and ANQGSEA. CDR3 bases: TGCAGCGTTGTAGGGGGGACATTAGCAGATACGCAGTATTTT. Translation gives CSVVGGTLADTQYF.

This chain links TRBV4-1 with TRBJ2-3; 8 bases are a match to TRBD2. J lost 4 bases, V lost 4 bases, and 7 bases had no gene match. The V gene's germline CDR1 is MGHRA and CDR2 YSYEKL. The CDR3 is 15 amino acids. CDR3 loop: CASSLPAGGADTQYF. CDR3 nucleotide sequence: TGCGCCAGCAGCCTGCCGGCGGGGGGCGCAGATACGCAGTATTTT.

The V and J genes are TRBV5-6 and TRBJ2-3; TRBD2 agrees at 11 bases. The CDR3 extends over 16 amino acids. V was clipped by 4 bases and J by 4 bases; unmatched bases: 8. Germline lookup yields CDR1 SGHDT and CDR2 YYEEEE. CDR3 residues: CASSSLTSGGADTQYF. The CDR3 nucleotides read TGTGCCAGCAGCAGCCTTACTAGCGGGGGCGCAGATACGCAGTATTTT.

J is TRBJ1-2 and V is TRBV7-3; 11 nucleotides agree with TRBD1. The CDR3 is made up of 17 amino acids. Germline trimming cut 7 bases from V and 6 bases from J; bases unmatched to any gene: 16. Germline loops: CDR1 SGHTA, CDR2 FQGTGA. CDR3 loop: CASTTEPGQGVRNGYTF. The DNA of the CDR3 is TGTGCCAGCACCACCGAACCGGGACAGGGGGTTAGGAATGGCTACACCTTC.

The V and J genes are TRBV7-2 and TRBJ2-5; 8 bases line up with TRBD2. J lost 5 bases, V lost 4 bases, and 6 bases had no gene match. CDR1 SGHTA and CDR2 FQGNSA come from the germline V gene. The CDR3 length is 14 residues. CDR3 in amino acids: CASSSNGGAETQYF. CDR3 DNA sequence: TGTGCCAGCAGCTCGAACGGGGGGGCGGAGACCCAGTACTTC.

The J gene is TRBJ2-7, the V gene TRBV29-1; TRBD2 aligns across 8 bases. V was clipped by 1 base and J by 1 base; unmatched bases: 6. CDR1 and CDR2 (germline): SQVTM, ANQGSEA. The CDR3 loop spans 15 amino acids. The CDR3: CSVEAGVAGSYEQYF. In DNA, the CDR3 is TGCAGCGTTGAAGCCGGTGTAGCGGGGTCCTACGAGCAGTACTTC.

V is TRBV7-2 and J is TRBJ2-3, with 7 bases that match TRBD2. This CDR3 has 18 amino acids. Looked up from germline, CDR1 is SGHTA and CDR2 is FQGNSA. V shed 1 base, J shed 5 bases, and the junction held 15 bases outside the gene matches. CDR3 protein: CASSLGGTSARAQDTQYF. CDR3 nucleotides: TGTGCCAGCAGCTTAGGGGGAACTAGCGCCAGAGCACAAGATACGCAGTATTTT. Complete variable domain (other parts from reference TRBV7-2 and TRBJ2-3): GAGVSQSPSNKVTEKGKDVELRCDPISGHTALYWYRQSLGQGLEFLIYFQGNSAPDKSGLPSDRFSAERTGGSVSTLTIQRTQQEDSAVYLCASSLGGTSARAQDTQYFGPGTRLTVL.

This chain joins TRBV5-4 and TRBJ2-6; no reliable D call. The V gene's germline CDR1 is SGHNT and CDR2 YYREEE (reference sequence). The V gene lost 3 bases and the J gene lost 0 bases, with 10 bases spanning the gap. This CDR3 is 16 amino acids long. CDR3 bases: TGTGCCAGCAGCTCACAGACGAGCTCTGGGGCCAACGTCCTGACTTTC. This sequence encodes CASSSQTSSGANVLTF.

The CDR3: CATSQVYPDRGYTF. The DNA for the CDR3 is TGTGCCACCAGCCAAGTTTACCCCGATAGGGGCTACACCTTC. This rearrangement joins TRBV15 to TRBJ1-2; D is undetermined. The V gene lost 5 bases and the J gene lost 8 bases, with 18 bases spanning the gap. This CDR3 has 14 residues. Germline V gene lookup returns CDR1 LNHNV and CDR2 YYDKDF (reference sequence).

This sequence joins TRBV7-2 and TRBJ2-3, with 8 nucleotides matching TRBD2. Germline CDR1 and CDR2: SGHTA and FQGNSA. Trimming removed 2 bases from V and 2 bases from J; junction bases left unmatched: 6. The CDR3 totals 16 residues. The CDR3 region has the DNA TGTGCCAGCAGCTTATTGGGCGGGGGGATCACAGATACGCAGTATTTT. This encodes CASSLLGGGITDTQYF.

The chain links TRBV7-2 to TRBJ1-1; D might be TRBD1 (6 bases). CDR1 and CDR2 (germline): SGHTA, FQGNSA. Trimming stripped 3 bases from V and 6 bases from J, with 11 bases between. The CDR3 spans 13 residues. This CDR3 reads CASSFGQKAEAFF. CDR3 nucleotide sequence: TGTGCCAGCAGCTTCGGACAGAAGGCTGAAGCTTTCTTT.

The rearrangement uses TRBV30 and TRBJ1-1, with D tentatively TRBD1 (5 bases). CDR3 length: 14 residues. V dropped 3 bases and J dropped 4 bases, with 15 bases sitting between them. Germline assignment: CDR1 GTSNPN and CDR2 SVGIG (reference sequence). CDR3 amino acids: CAWRSWGSGTEAFF. DNA for the CDR3: TGTGCCTGGAGATCGTGGGGGTCGGGCACTGAAGCTTTCTTT.

As for this clone: Other DNA sequences within the sample encode an identical CDR3. J is TRBJ2-7 and V is TRBV7-2; D is undetermined. V shed 3 bases and J shed 0 bases, with 3 bases lying between them. Germline V gene lookup returns CDR1 SGHTA and CDR2 FQGNSA. The CDR3 is 12 amino acids. CDR3 region: CASSLSSYEQYF. The CDR3 bases are TGTGCCAGCAGCTTGAGCTCCTACGAGCAGTACTTC.

This chain joins TRBV7-2 and TRBJ2-1, with TRBD2 identical over 13 bases. The germline V gene encodes CDR1 SGHTA and CDR2 FQGNSA. After removal of 5 bases from V and 8 bases from J, the junction contained 3 bases not matched to a gene. This CDR3 contains 14 residues. CDR3 bases: TGTGCCAGCAGCCCCGGACTAGCGGGGGATGAGCAGTTCTTC. Residues: CASSPGLAGDEQFF.

The chain employs TRBV28 and TRBJ1-1, with D unresolved. The CDR3 sequence is 12 residues long. Germline loops: CDR1 MDHEN, CDR2 SYDVKM. V was cut by 1 base and J by 4 bases, with 4 bases left in between. DNA of the CDR3: TGTGCCAGCAGTTTATCCGGCACTGAAGCTTTCTTT. As protein: CASSLSGTEAFF.